Shown below are 30 T cell receptor beta chains from a single sample sequenced in a study of T cell responses to AZD1222 COVID-19 vaccine. The data were produced by immunoSEQ multiplex PCR, yet TCRdb's version contains in-frame clones alone and is incomplete. The data contain tens of thousands of clones, about 79% of them singletons. Sequenced material: peripheral blood, taken on day 0 of AZD1222 vaccination. The receptors originated from an adult in good health.

The V gene is TRBV11-3, the J gene TRBJ1-2; D not resolved. The CDR3 covers 13 residues. V lost 0 bases and J 6 bases, leaving 8 bases between the germline ends. Germline V gene data show CDR1 as SGHNT and CDR2 as YENEEA. CDR3 sequence reads: CASSLDYEDGYTF. The DNA of the CDR3 is TGTGCCAGCAGCTTAGATTACGAGGATGGCTACACCTTC.

The chain has TRBV7-2 and TRBJ2-3; 15 nucleotides align to TRBD2. This CDR3 is built from 16 residues. With V trimmed by 3 bases and J by 5 bases, 3 bases remained unmatched. CDR1 and CDR2 from the germline V gene are SGHTA and FQGNSA. DNA of the CDR3: TGTGCCAGCAGCTTCCAGGGACTAGCGGGAGGAGATACGCAGTATTTT. Translating it yields CASSFQGLAGGDTQYF.

The genes are TRBV7-2 and TRBJ2-1; no firm D call. The CDR3 totals 15 residues. Trimming took 5 bases from V and 0 from J, leaving 11 bases between them. Germline V CDR1 and CDR2: SGHTA, FQGNSA. CDR3 loop: CASSQGMSSYNEQFF. The CDR3 DNA follows: TGTGCCAGCAGCCAAGGAATGAGCTCCTACAATGAGCAGTTCTTC.

The CDR3 region is CASGGYTGELFF. DNA of the CDR3: TGTGCCAGCGGGGGGTACACCGGGGAGCTGTTTTTT. V gene TRBV13 combines with J gene TRBJ2-2; a possible D gene is TRBD2 (6 bases). CDR3 size: 12 residues. Germline lookup yields CDR1 PRHDT and CDR2 FYEKMQ (reference sequence). V was clipped by 8 bases and J by 3 bases, with 7 bases between them.

V and J are TRBV28 and TRBJ1-2, with TRBD1 identical over 7 bases. With 6 bases clipped from V and 4 bases from J, the junction kept 8 bases outside the gene matches. This CDR3 region has 14 residues. Germline V gives CDR1 MDHEN, CDR2 SYDVKM. The CDR3 DNA is TGTGCCAGCAGCCTGGCGGGGACAGTCTATGGCTACACCTTC. Translating gives CASSLAGTVYGYTF.

The gene calls are TRBV5-6 and TRBJ1-2; 7 bases are a match to TRBD1. Per the germline V gene, CDR1 is SGHDT and CDR2 is YYEEEE. The trim removed 0 bases at V and 4 bases at J, leaving 3 bases unmatched. This CDR3 spans 14 amino acids. The CDR3 region has the DNA TGTGCCAGCAGCTTGGGGACAGGTTTCTATGGCTACACCTTC. As protein: CASSLGTGFYGYTF. The full variable domain, in which reference TRBV5-6 and TRBJ1-2 provide the parts outside the CDR3, is DAGVTQSPTHLIKTRGQQVTLRCSPKSGHDTVSWYQQALGQGPQFIFQYYEEEERQRGNFPDRFSGHQFPNYSSELNVNALLLGDSALYLCASSLGTGFYGYTFGSGTRLTVV.

The rearrangement uses TRBV6-1 and TRBJ2-1; no definite D call. Germline values: CDR1 MNHNS, CDR2 SASEGT. The V and J ends lost 4 bases and 3 bases respectively, with 16 bases between them. This CDR3 has 16 amino acids. DNA for the CDR3: TGTGCCAGCAGTGTACACTTCCTACTAAACTACAATGAGCAGTTCTTC. Its protein product is CASSVHFLLNYNEQFF.

The V gene is TRBV28, the J gene TRBJ1-4; 12 bases map to TRBD1. With V trimmed by 9 bases and J by 2 bases, 10 bases remained unmatched. Germline V gene lookup returns CDR1 MDHEN and CDR2 SYDVKM. The CDR3 extends over 17 amino acids. The CDR3 nucleotides read TGTGCCAGTTTTCCCGGGACAGGGGGCTTCACTAATGAAAAACTGTTTTTT. Translated, it gives CASFPGTGGFTNEKLFF.

The chain combines TRBV7-8 with TRBJ2-1, with D uncertain. Germline values: CDR1 SGHVS, CDR2 FQNEAQ. The CDR3 is made up of 13 amino acids. Trimming took 1 base from V and 9 from J, leaving 10 bases between them. The DNA for the CDR3 is TGTGCCAGCAGCTTAGTGGTAGAAGGTGAGCAGTTCTTC. Amino acid sequence: CASSLVVEGEQFF.

The rearrangement uses TRBV24-1 and TRBJ2-3; TRBD1 is a possible D gene (5 bases). The CDR3 is made up of 18 amino acids. V was trimmed by 0 bases and J by 8 bases, leaving 23 bases between them. In germline, CDR1 is KGHDR, CDR2 SFDVKD. CDR3 residues: CATSDLAQGAGRHSTQYF. The CDR3 nucleotides are TGTGCCACCAGTGATTTGGCCCAAGGGGCAGGTCGCCACAGTACGCAGTATTTT.

V usage is TRBV27 and J usage is TRBJ2-2; 7 nucleotides agree with TRBD1. CDR3 length equals 15 residues. CDR1 is MNHEY and CDR2 is SMNVEV in the germline V gene (reference sequence). V lost 1 base and J lost 5; bases outside the gene matches: 4. As DNA, the CDR3 is TGTGCCAGCAGTTTATTACAGGGGAAGACCGGGGAGCTGTTTTTT. Translation: CASSLLQGKTGELFF.

This rearrangement joins TRBV9 to TRBJ1-3; D remains ambiguous. The CDR3 covers 15 residues. The germline V gene encodes CDR1 SGDLS and CDR2 YYNGEE. V lost 6 bases to trimming and J lost 4 bases, with 17 bases between them. CDR3 bases: TGTGCCAGCACTCCACGGGGTGGGTCAGGAAACACCATATATTTT. It codes for CASTPRGGSGNTIYF.

J is TRBJ2-6 and V is TRBV19, with 7 positions matching TRBD1. Germline V gives CDR1 LNHDA, CDR2 SQIVND (reference sequence). The CDR3 length is 17 residues. V was clipped by 4 bases and J by 0 bases; unmatched bases: 6. Here the CDR3 DNA reads TGTGCCAGTAGTAGAACCCACAGGGGCTCTGGGGCCAACGTCCTGACTTTC. This encodes CASSRTHRGSGANVLTF.

The chain couples TRBV7-9 to TRBJ1-2, with D maybe TRBD1 (6 bases). Germline V gives CDR1 SEHNR, CDR2 FQNEAQ (reference sequence). This CDR3 region has 13 residues. Trimming shortened V by 1 base and J by 8 bases, and 11 bases separated the two germline ends. This CDR3 is CASSLVGAEGYTF. The CDR3 bases are TGTGCCAGCAGCTTAGTGGGGGCGGAGGGCTACACCTTC.

Comment on this clone: Germline is not matched at one junction end, which may reflect a read error. The chain combines TRBV7-9 with TRBJ1-3; 8 bases line up with TRBD1. The CDR3 extends over 15 amino acids. The germline CDR1 and CDR2 sequences are SEHNR and FQNEAQ (reference sequence). The CDR3 DNA reads as TGTGCCAGCAGCCCTCATGGGACAGGTGGAGACACCATATATTTT. It specifies CASSPHGTGGDTIYF.

The chain combines TRBV19 with TRBJ1-3; D call uncertain. Per the germline V gene, CDR1 is LNHDA and CDR2 is SQIVND (reference sequence). Trimming left V 2 bases short and J 0 bases short, with 5 bases between. The CDR3 spans 14 residues. The CDR3 region has the DNA TGTGCCAGTAGTATACATAGCTCTGGAAACACCATATATTTT. As protein: CASSIHSSGNTIYF. Full variable domain (remainder filled in from reference TRBV19 and TRBJ1-3): DGGITQSPKYLFRKEGQNVTLSCEQNLNHDAMYWYRQDPGQGLRLIYYSQIVNDFQKGDIAEGYSVSREKKESFPLTVTSAQKNPTAFYLCASSIHSSGNTIYFGEGSWLTVV.

The V and J genes are TRBV3-1 (or the pseudogene TRBV3-2) and TRBJ2-6, with D possibly matching TRBD2 (5 bases). Germline assignment: CDR1 LGHDT and CDR2 YNNKEL (reference sequence). The CDR3 is 19 amino acids. V was cut by 1 base and J by 2 bases, with 18 bases left in between. The CDR3 protein is CASSQVSRARRTGANVLTF. CDR3 DNA sequence: TGTGCCAGCAGCCAAGTCTCGAGGGCCAGGCGGACTGGGGCCAACGTCCTGACTTTC.

The V call is TRBV5-1, the J call TRBJ2-2; D remains unclear. This CDR3 is built from 15 residues. V lost 1 base and J lost 0, with 7 bases in between. Looked up from germline, CDR1 is SGHRS and CDR2 is YFSETQ. The CDR3 DNA reads TGCGCCAGCAGCTTGAGGGCCTCGAACACCGGGGAGCTGTTTTTT. Translating it yields CASSLRASNTGELFF.

This clone occurred once. The J gene is TRBJ1-4, the V gene TRBV25-1, with no clear D. V lost 5 bases, J lost 8 bases, and 15 bases lay in between. Looked up from germline, CDR1 is MGHDK and CDR2 is SYGVNS. CDR3 length equals 14 residues. The CDR3 DNA reads as TGTGCCAGCAGTTCATCAGGCGGGGTGGAAAAACTGTTTTTT. Translating gives CASSSSGGVEKLFF.

The V gene is TRBV2, the J gene TRBJ1-3; no clear D gene. The CDR3 sequence is 15 residues long. The germline gives CDR1 SNHLY, CDR2 FYNNEI. V lost 5 bases to trimming and J lost 0 bases, with 11 bases between them. The CDR3 here is CASSPLGISGNTIYF. CDR3 nucleotides: TGTGCCAGCAGTCCCCTCGGCATCTCTGGAAACACCATATATTTT. Full variable domain (missing parts from reference TRBV2 and TRBJ1-3): EPEVTQTPSHQVTQMGQEVILRCVPISNHLYFYWYRQILGQKVEFLVSFYNNEISEKSEIFDDQFSVERPDGSNFTLKIRSTKLEDSAMYFCASSPLGISGNTIYFGEGSWLTVV.

V gene TRBV18 combines with J gene TRBJ1-4, with D unresolved. V gave up 6 bases and J gave up 0 bases, with 11 bases separating them. Germline loops: CDR1 KGHSH, CDR2 LQKENI. The CDR3 covers 15 residues. The CDR3 DNA reads TGTGCCAGCTCCCGAGCCGATGCAACTAATGAAAAACTGTTTTTT. Translation gives CASSRADATNEKLFF.

This chain connects TRBV7-2 to TRBJ2-2; D remains unclear. V dropped 3 bases and J dropped 0 bases, with 11 bases sitting between them. There are 16 residues in the CDR3. CDR1 and CDR2 from the germline V gene are SGHTA and FQGNSA. The CDR3: CASSFTQFANTGELFF. The DNA for the CDR3 is TGTGCCAGCAGCTTTACCCAATTCGCGAACACCGGGGAGCTGTTTTTT. Drawing the rest from reference TRBV7-2 and TRBJ2-2, the complete variable domain is GAGVSQSPSNKVTEKGKDVELRCDPISGHTALYWYRQSLGQGLEFLIYFQGNSAPDKSGLPSDRFSAERTGGSVSTLTIQRTQQEDSAVYLCASSFTQFANTGELFFGEGSRLTVL.

The chain links TRBV2 to TRBJ1-2; D remains ambiguous. The CDR3 loop spans 14 amino acids. Germline values: CDR1 SNHLY, CDR2 FYNNEI. V lost 3 bases to trimming and J lost 3 bases, with 11 bases between them. The CDR3 here is CASSEKGDYYGYTF. CDR3 in DNA: TGTGCCAGCAGTGAGAAGGGTGACTACTATGGCTACACCTTC.

The V call is TRBV6-2 or TRBV6-3, the J call TRBJ2-7; 9 bases match TRBD1. From germline, CDR1 is MNHEY and CDR2 SVGEGT. J lost 2 bases, V lost 0 bases, and 2 bases had no gene match. CDR3 length: 15 residues. CDR3 amino acids: CASSYSRDRAYEQYF. The CDR3 bases are TGTGCCAGCAGTTACTCGAGGGACAGGGCCTACGAGCAGTACTTC.

This clone appeared once. The chain is built from TRBV6-5 and TRBJ1-1, with TRBD1 as a possible D gene (5 bases). CDR3 length equals 15 residues. From germline, CDR1 is MNHEY and CDR2 SVGAGI. Trimming shortened V by 6 bases and J by 4 bases, and 18 bases separated the two germline ends. As DNA, the CDR3 is TGTGCCAGCAGCCGTCAGGGTGATTTTTCCACTGAAGCTTTCTTT. Its translation: CASSRQGDFSTEAFF.

This sequence joins TRBV7-9 and TRBJ2-1; 10 bases agree with TRBD2. V was clipped by 5 bases and J by 7 bases; unmatched bases: 8. This CDR3 region has 15 residues. Germline-derived CDR1 and CDR2 are SEHNR and FQNEAQ (reference sequence). CDR3 in amino acids: CASSPHSGRINEQFF. CDR3 nucleotide sequence: TGTGCCAGCAGCCCCCATAGCGGGAGGATAAATGAGCAGTTCTTC. Together with reference TRBV7-9 and TRBJ2-1, the CDR3 gives the full variable domain: DTGVSQNPRHKITKRGQNVTFRCDPISEHNRLYWYRQTLGQGPEFLTYFQNEAQLEKSRLLSDRFSAERPKGSFSTLEIQRTEQGDSAMYLCASSPHSGRINEQFFGPGTRLTVL.

The chain uses TRBV18 and TRBJ2-3, with no clear D. The germline V gene has CDR1 KGHSH and CDR2 LQKENI. The CDR3 runs 13 residues. Trimming removed 6 bases from V and 4 bases from J, with 11 bases in between. The CDR3: CASSPEVADTQYF. In DNA, the CDR3 is TGTGCCAGCTCTCCCGAAGTAGCAGATACGCAGTATTTT.

The rearrangement links TRBV7-8 to TRBJ1-5; weak D call: TRBD1 (5 bases). This CDR3 has 15 amino acids. CDR1 and CDR2 (germline): SGHVS, FQNEAQ. Trimming removed 2 bases from V and 2 bases from J, with 10 bases in between. The CDR3 reads CASSLWGNGNQPQHF. CDR3 sequence (DNA): TGTGCCAGCAGCTTATGGGGGAACGGCAATCAGCCCCAGCATTTT.

The chain links TRBV7-3 to TRBJ2-1, with TRBD2 matching 9 bases. The J segment lost 6 bases and the V segment lost 2 bases, leaving 5 bases of the junction unmatched. The CDR3 is 15 amino acids. The germline V gene encodes CDR1 SGHTA and CDR2 FQGTGA. The CDR3 is CASSLGLAGLNEQFF. CDR3 in DNA: TGTGCCAGCAGCTTAGGGCTAGCGGGACTCAATGAGCAGTTCTTC.

V usage is TRBV5-6 and J usage is TRBJ1-2; the D is unclear. V shed 0 bases and J shed 8 bases, with 8 bases lying between them. The CDR3 consists of 12 residues. CDR1 and CDR2 from the germline V gene are SGHDT and YYEEEE. CDR3 sequence (DNA): TGTGCCAGCAGCTTGGCTGGCCGGGGCTACACCTTC. Its translation: CASSLAGRGYTF.